This is a list of T cell receptor beta chains from one sample in a study of T cell repertoires in cytomegalovirus infection. TCRdb fed the reads into MiXCR, producing one record per CDR3 protein. The sample consists of 250,000 to 300,000 distinct CDR3 sequences, about 26% of them appearing once. The sample comprised PBMCs. The source of these receptors is a human donor in good health (CMV status not recorded). Some clones in this sample may be carry-over from other donors' samples. Each CDR3 is given with its conserved first and last residue. D genes are given only for firm matches. The size of a clone is reported for some rows only, either as once, few or many, or as a class for expanded clones.

CDR3 DNA	CDR3 protein	V gene	clone size	J gene	D gene
TGTGCCAGCAGTTTAGGGGGGGGGGGCGAAGGCTACACCTTC	CASSLGGGGEGYTF	TRBV12-3/TRBV12-4	.	TRBJ1-2	.
TGTGCCTGGGGGGGCAGGGGTCAAGGCACCGGGGAGCTGTTTTTT	CAWGGRGQGTGELFF	TRBV30	.	TRBJ2-2	.
TGTGCCAGCAGTTTATGGCGGGGGTTCTACGAGCAGTACTTC	CASSLWRGFYEQYF	TRBV27	many	TRBJ2-7	TRBD2
TGCAGTGCTACATCAGGATCCTTAAAAGAGACCCAGTACTTC	CSATSGSLKETQYF	TRBV20-1	many	TRBJ2-5	.
TGTGCCACCAGCCCCGCCACTTACAATGAGCAGTTCTTC	CATSPATYNEQFF	TRBV15	.	TRBJ2-1	.
TGTGCCAGCAGTTACTCGTTCGGTGGGACTAGCTCCATCCACGAGCAGTACTTC	CASSYSFGGTSSIHEQYF	TRBV6-2/TRBV6-3	.	TRBJ2-7	TRBD2
TGTGCCAGCAGCTACAGGGAGACCCAGTACTTC	CASSYRETQYF	TRBV11-2	many	TRBJ2-5	.
TGTGCCAGCGGTGAGGTCATGGAGACCCAGTACTTC	CASGEVMETQYF	TRBV7-2	many	TRBJ2-5	.
TGCAGTGCAACGGACGGGCCCTACGAGCAGTACTTC	CSATDGPYEQYF	TRBV20-1	many	TRBJ2-7	.
TGTGCCAGCAGCCCCGCAGAGGGGTACTATGGCTACACCTTC	CASSPAEGYYGYTF	TRBV27	few	TRBJ1-2	.
TGTGCCAGCACCAAGAGGGAGGGACTCCCCAATGAGCAGTTCTTC	CASTKREGLPNEQFF	TRBV19	.	TRBJ2-1	TRBD2
TGTGCCAGCAGCTTGGCCAGAGGAGGGCATCAGCCCCAGCATTTT	CASSLARGGHQPQHF	TRBV7-2	.	TRBJ1-5	.
TGCAGCGGGGGACAGGGTGAGCAGTTCTTC	CSGGQGEQFF	TRBV29-1	.	TRBJ2-1	TRBD1
TGCGCCAGCAGTGAGGGGACAACCTACAATGAGCAGTTCTTC	CASSEGTTYNEQFF	TRBV10-1	few	TRBJ2-1	.
TGTGCCAGCAGTTTAAGGGGGGGTTCCTACGAGCAGTACTTC	CASSLRGGSYEQYF	TRBV28	.	TRBJ2-7	.
TGTGCCAGCAGCTCGGAGCGGGGCCGCACAGATACGCAGTATTTT	CASSSERGRTDTQYF	TRBV5-4	once	TRBJ2-3	TRBD2
TGTGCCAGCAGTTTCCCAGGGGGAAGCGGCGAGACCCAGTACTTC	CASSFPGGSGETQYF	TRBV28	.	TRBJ2-5	TRBD1
TGTGCCAGCAGCTGGGACAGGTCGGAGACCCAGTACTTC	CASSWDRSETQYF	TRBV7-2	many	TRBJ2-5	TRBD1
TGTGCCAGCGGCGTGGGTGAAGAGACCCAGTACTTC	CASGVGEETQYF	TRBV28	once	TRBJ2-5	.
TGTGCCAGCACCAACCGGGACTTAAAGTCTTTAAGACAAGAGACCCAGTACTTC	CASTNRDLKSLRQETQYF	TRBV7-8	many	TRBJ2-5	.
TGCAGTGCTAGTCGACAGTTCAATGAGCAGTTCTTC	CSASRQFNEQFF	TRBV20-1	.	TRBJ2-1	.
TGTGCCAGCAGTCGGCCGGGACCCAGCTACAATGAGCAGTTCTTC	CASSRPGPSYNEQFF	TRBV6-2/TRBV6-3	few	TRBJ2-1	.
TGTGCCAGCAGCGTAGGGGCGACCCAAGGGAGTCAGCCCCAGCATTTT	CASSVGATQGSQPQHF	TRBV9	.	TRBJ1-5	.
TGTGCCAGCAGCGCCGGGACAGGGGGCGCTGGAAACACCATATATTTT	CASSAGTGGAGNTIYF	TRBV11-2	once	TRBJ1-3	TRBD1
TGTGCCTGGAGTAACCAACAGGGCCCTGAAGCTTTCTTT	CAWSNQQGPEAFF	TRBV30	.	TRBJ1-1	.
TGTGCCAGCAGTTTAACCACAGGACCAGATACGCAGTATTTT	CASSLTTGPDTQYF	TRBV28	few	TRBJ2-3	.
TGCAGTGCTCAGGAGGCCCCGGTGGAGCCCCAGCATTTT	CSAQEAPVEPQHF	TRBV20-1	once	TRBJ1-5	.
TGTGCCAGCAGTTTTAGCGGGAGGGCTTACGAGCAGTACTTC	CASSFSGRAYEQYF	TRBV28	.	TRBJ2-7	TRBD2
TGTGCCAGCAGTCCCCCAGCGGGAGAGGCCTACGAGCAGTACTTC	CASSPPAGEAYEQYF	TRBV6-1	.	TRBJ2-7	TRBD2
TGTGCCAGCAGCTTACAGGGGGCGGTAGACGAGCAGTACTTC	CASSLQGAVDEQYF	TRBV7-2	once	TRBJ2-7	TRBD1
TGTGCCAGCAGCCGAGGGTCCTCCTACGAGCAGTACTTC	CASSRGSSYEQYF	TRBV7-2	many	TRBJ2-7	.
TGCATCCAGGGGGGTATAGCAGGGACGGACGCCTACGAGCAGTACTTC	CIQGGIAGTDAYEQYF	TRBV20-1	.	TRBJ2-7	.
TGCAGTGCTAGAGATCTTATCGAGACCCAGTACTTC	CSARDLIETQYF	TRBV20-1	.	TRBJ2-5	.
TGTGCCAGCAGTCCCTTGGTAGGCGAGCAGTACTTC	CASSPLVGEQYF	TRBV28	.	TRBJ2-7	.
TGTGCCAGCAGCCCCCGGAGGGAGCCTCATCAGCCCCAGCATTTT	CASSPRREPHQPQHF	TRBV5-6	few	TRBJ1-5	.
TGTGCCAGCAGCTCCACACAGGGGATTGGAGCTTTCTTT	CASSSTQGIGAFF	TRBV11-2	few	TRBJ1-1	TRBD1
TGTGCCAGCAGCGACGTGCCGGGACAGAGCTCCTACGAGCAGTACTTC	CASSDVPGQSSYEQYF	TRBV11-2	.	TRBJ2-7	TRBD1
TGTGCCAGCAGCTTAGACCCTCAACCGGTGTCACCCCTCCACTTT	CASSLDPQPVSPLHF	TRBV7-6	.	TRBJ1-6	.
TGTGCCACCAGCAGAAGACCGGGACAGGGAGTCAGTGAGCAGTTCTTC	CATSRRPGQGVSEQFF	TRBV15	many	TRBJ2-1	TRBD1
TGCAGTGCTGCCGGGACTACCAATTCGAGGGAGCTGTTTTTT	CSAAGTTNSRELFF	TRBV20-1	few	TRBJ2-2	TRBD2
TGCGCCAGCAGCCCGGGACTAGCGGCTGCCGTTTCCTACGAGCAGTACTTC	CASSPGLAAAVSYEQYF	TRBV5-1	.	TRBJ2-7	TRBD2
TGTGCCAGCAGCTTCACTAGCGGGGGAACCGGGGAGCTGTTTTTT	CASSFTSGGTGELFF	TRBV11-1	.	TRBJ2-2	TRBD2
TGTGCCAGCAGTTACGCGGGCAATCAGCCCCAGCATTTT	CASSYAGNQPQHF	TRBV6-5	few	TRBJ1-5	.
TGCGCCAGCAGCTTGGGGGGGCCCCTCTCCTACAATGAGCAGTTCTTC	CASSLGGPLSYNEQFF	TRBV5-1	few	TRBJ2-1	.
TGTGCCAGCAGGAACGGGAGGCCGCTCTACGAGCAGTACTTC	CASRNGRPLYEQYF	TRBV6-2/TRBV6-3	.	TRBJ2-7	TRBD2
TGTGCCAGCAGCTTCGGGACAGCAAATTATGGCTACACCTTC	CASSFGTANYGYTF	TRBV7-2	many	TRBJ1-2	TRBD1
TGCAGCGTTGTCAGCAGGGGTCCCAACGAGCAGTACTTC	CSVVSRGPNEQYF	TRBV29-1	.	TRBJ2-7	.
TGTGCCAGCAGCCGTATCGGAACAAATCAGCCCCAGCATTTT	CASSRIGTNQPQHF	TRBV7-9	.	TRBJ1-5	.
TGTGCCAGCAGTGAAGGAGTGTGGGAGGGGAGCGGGGATACGCAGTATTTT	CASSEGVWEGSGDTQYF	TRBV25-1	few	TRBJ2-3	TRBD2
TGTGCCAGCAGCCGAGACGGGGGGGGAGGAGAGACCCAGTACTTC	CASSRDGGGGETQYF	TRBV7-2	many	TRBJ2-5	TRBD2
TGTGCCAGCAGCTTTCCGGGGTCTCGATCCTACGAGCAGTACTTC	CASSFPGSRSYEQYF	TRBV11-2	.	TRBJ2-7	.
TGTGCCAGCAGCCGAACCTCAGGGGGCGCCTCCTACGAGCAGTACTTC	CASSRTSGGASYEQYF	TRBV7-9	many	TRBJ2-7	TRBD1
TGTGCCAGCAGCTCCGGACAGGGGGGTGAGCAGTTCTTC	CASSSGQGGEQFF	TRBV5-4	.	TRBJ2-1	TRBD1
TGTGCCAGTAGTCCCTGGACAGGGAGGTTGGGCGAGCAGTACTTC	CASSPWTGRLGEQYF	TRBV19	.	TRBJ2-7	TRBD1
TGTGCCAGCAGTGATTGGACAGGTCGGTCACCCCTCCACTTT	CASSDWTGRSPLHF	TRBV6-2/TRBV6-3	.	TRBJ1-6	TRBD1
TGCAGTGCTAGAAATCCGTCGAACACTGAAGCTTTCTTT	CSARNPSNTEAFF	TRBV20-1	.	TRBJ1-1	.
TGTGCCACCAGTAAGATGACTAGTCCGATCACAGATACGCAGTATTTT	CATSKMTSPITDTQYF	TRBV15	many	TRBJ2-3	.
TGTGCCAGCAGTTACCCCCAGTCAACGAGCAATCAGCCCCAGCATTTT	CASSYPQSTSNQPQHF	TRBV6-6	.	TRBJ1-5	.
TGTGCCAGTAGTATAGTGGGCAGAGGGGCTTTCTTT	CASSIVGRGAFF	TRBV19	.	TRBJ1-1	.
TGTGCCAGCAGCTTGTGGGGCTGGGAGACCCAGTACTTC	CASSLWGWETQYF	TRBV5-4	.	TRBJ2-5	.